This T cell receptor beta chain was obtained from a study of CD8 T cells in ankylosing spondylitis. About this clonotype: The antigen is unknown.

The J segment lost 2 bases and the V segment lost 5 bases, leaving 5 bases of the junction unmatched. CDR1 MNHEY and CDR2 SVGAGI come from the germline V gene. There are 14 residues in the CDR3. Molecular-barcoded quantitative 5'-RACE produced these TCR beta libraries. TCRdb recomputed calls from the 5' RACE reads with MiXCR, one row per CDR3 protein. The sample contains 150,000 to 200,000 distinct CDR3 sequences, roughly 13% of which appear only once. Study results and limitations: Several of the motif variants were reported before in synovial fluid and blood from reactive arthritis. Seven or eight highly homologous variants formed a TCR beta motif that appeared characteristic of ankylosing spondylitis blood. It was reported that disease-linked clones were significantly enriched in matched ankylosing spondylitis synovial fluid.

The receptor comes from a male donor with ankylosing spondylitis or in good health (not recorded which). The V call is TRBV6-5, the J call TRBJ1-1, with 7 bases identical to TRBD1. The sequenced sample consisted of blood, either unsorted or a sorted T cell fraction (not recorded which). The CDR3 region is CASSNRDRNTEAFF. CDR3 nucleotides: TGTGCCAGCAGTAACCGGGACAGAAACACTGAAGCTTTCTTT.